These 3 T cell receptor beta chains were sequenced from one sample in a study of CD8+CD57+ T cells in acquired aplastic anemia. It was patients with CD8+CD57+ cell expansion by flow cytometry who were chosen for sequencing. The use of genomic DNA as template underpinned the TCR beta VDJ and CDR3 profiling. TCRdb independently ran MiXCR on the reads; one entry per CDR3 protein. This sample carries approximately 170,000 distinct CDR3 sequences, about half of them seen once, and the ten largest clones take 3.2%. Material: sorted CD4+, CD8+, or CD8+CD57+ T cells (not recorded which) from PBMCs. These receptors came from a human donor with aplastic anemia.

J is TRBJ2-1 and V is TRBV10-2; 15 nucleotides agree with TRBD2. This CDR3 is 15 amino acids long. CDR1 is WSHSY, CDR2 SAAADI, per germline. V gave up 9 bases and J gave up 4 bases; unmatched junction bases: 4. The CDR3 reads CASWTSGRGYNEQFF. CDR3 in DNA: TGCGCCAGTTGGACTAGCGGGAGGGGGTACAATGAGCAGTTCTTC.

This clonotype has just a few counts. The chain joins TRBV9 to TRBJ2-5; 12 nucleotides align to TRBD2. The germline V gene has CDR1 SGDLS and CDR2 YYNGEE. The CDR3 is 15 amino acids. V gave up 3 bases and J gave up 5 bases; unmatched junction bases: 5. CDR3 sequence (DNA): TGTGCCAGCAGCGCCTCTAGCGGGGGGGCGGAGACCCAGTACTTC. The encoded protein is CASSASSGGAETQYF.

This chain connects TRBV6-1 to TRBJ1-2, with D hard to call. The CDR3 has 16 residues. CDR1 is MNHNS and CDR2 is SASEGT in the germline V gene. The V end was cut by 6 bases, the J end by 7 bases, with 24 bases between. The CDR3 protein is CASSDRHLDLWGGYTF. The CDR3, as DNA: TGTGCCAGCAGCGACCGACACCTGGACCTATGGGGTGGCTACACCTTC.